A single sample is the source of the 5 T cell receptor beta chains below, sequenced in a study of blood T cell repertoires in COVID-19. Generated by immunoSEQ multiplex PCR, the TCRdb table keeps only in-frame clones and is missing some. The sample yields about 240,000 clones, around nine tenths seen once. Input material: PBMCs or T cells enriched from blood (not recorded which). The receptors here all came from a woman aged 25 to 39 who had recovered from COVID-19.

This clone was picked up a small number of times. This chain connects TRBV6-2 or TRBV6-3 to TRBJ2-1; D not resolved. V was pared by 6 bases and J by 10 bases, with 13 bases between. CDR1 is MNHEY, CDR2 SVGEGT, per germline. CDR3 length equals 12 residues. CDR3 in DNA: TGTGCCAGCAGCGAACCTAGGTCCGAGCAGTTCTTC. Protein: CASSEPRSEQFF.

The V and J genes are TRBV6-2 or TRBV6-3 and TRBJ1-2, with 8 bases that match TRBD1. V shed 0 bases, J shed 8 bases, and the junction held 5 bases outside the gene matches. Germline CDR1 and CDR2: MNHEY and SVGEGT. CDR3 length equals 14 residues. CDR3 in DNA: TGTGCCAGCAGTTACTCGGGAGGGACAGGAGGCTACACCTTC. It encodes CASSYSGGTGGYTF.

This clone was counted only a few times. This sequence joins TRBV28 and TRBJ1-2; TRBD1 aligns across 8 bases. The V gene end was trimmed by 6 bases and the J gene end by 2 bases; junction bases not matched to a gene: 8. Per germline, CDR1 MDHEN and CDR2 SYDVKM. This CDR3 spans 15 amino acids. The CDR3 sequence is CASSLPGTGNYGYTF. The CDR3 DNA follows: TGTGCCAGCAGCCTACCCGGGACAGGAAACTATGGCTACACCTTC.

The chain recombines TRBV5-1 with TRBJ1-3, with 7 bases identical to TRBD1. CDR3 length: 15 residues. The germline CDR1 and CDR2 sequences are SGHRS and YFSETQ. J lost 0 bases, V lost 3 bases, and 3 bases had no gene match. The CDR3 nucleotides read TGCGCCAGCAGCTCTTCAGGGGGCTCTGGAAACACCATATATTTT. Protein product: CASSSSGGSGNTIYF. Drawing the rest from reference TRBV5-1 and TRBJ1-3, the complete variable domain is KAGVTQTPRYLIKTRGQQVTLSCSPISGHRSVSWYQQTPGQGLQFLFEYFSETQRNKGNFPGRFSGRQFSNSRSEMNVSTLELGDSALYLCASSSSGGSGNTIYFGEGSWLTVV.

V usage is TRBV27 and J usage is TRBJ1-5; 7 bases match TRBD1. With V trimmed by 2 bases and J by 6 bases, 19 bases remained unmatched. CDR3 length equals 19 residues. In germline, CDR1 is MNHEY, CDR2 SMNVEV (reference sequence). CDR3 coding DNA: TGTGCCAGCAGTTTAACGTTTTTACCTCGACAGGGCCGAAGTCAGCCCCAGCATTTT. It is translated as CASSLTFLPRQGRSQPQHF.